The 18 T cell receptor beta chains given below trace back to one sample, sequenced in a study of blood T cell repertoires in COVID-19. TCRdb keeps only in-frame clones here, not all; method: immunoSEQ multiplex PCR. Found here are some 530,000 clones, 70% to 90% of them singletons; the top ten hold more than 7.5%. The sequencing sample was made of PBMCs or T cells enriched from blood (not recorded which). These receptor sequences come from a woman in her sixties or seventies who had recovered from COVID-19.

The rearrangement links TRBV6-5 to TRBJ2-7, with a possible D match to TRBD2 (6 bases). V shed 5 bases and J shed 3 bases, with 8 bases lying between them. The germline CDR1 and CDR2 sequences are MNHEY and SVGAGI. The CDR3 is 12 residues long. The CDR3 DNA is TGTGCCAGCAGTACGGGACTCTACGAGCAGTACGTC. Its protein product is CASSTGLYEQYV.

The chain employs TRBV30 and TRBJ1-2; D unclear. Germline assignment: CDR1 GTSNPN and CDR2 SVGIG (reference sequence). The CDR3 has 16 residues. Trimming left V 4 bases short and J 4 bases short, with 22 bases between. CDR3 protein: CAWTPRGRDAGYGYTF. CDR3 sequence (DNA): TGTGCCTGGACACCCCGGGGTCGCGATGCGGGCTATGGCTACACCTTC.

The chain recombines TRBV2 with TRBJ2-7, with 7 bases lining up with TRBD2. Germline CDR1 and CDR2: SNHLY and FYNNEI. The J segment lost 6 bases and the V segment lost 3 bases, leaving 5 bases of the junction unmatched. The CDR3 contains 13 residues. The CDR3 loop is CASSDVAGVEQYF. CDR3 sequence (DNA): TGTGCCAGCAGTGATGTCGCGGGGGTCGAGCAGTACTTC. The full variable domain, in which reference TRBV2 and TRBJ2-7 provide the parts outside the CDR3, is EPEVTQTPSHQVTQMGQEVILRCVPISNHLYFYWYRQILGQKVEFLVSFYNNEISEKSEIFDDQFSVERPDGSNFTLKIRSTKLEDSAMYFCASSDVAGVEQYFGPGTRLTVT.

This chain connects TRBV2 to TRBJ1-2; D is possibly TRBD1 (6 bases). There are 11 residues in the CDR3. Looked up from germline, CDR1 is SNHLY and CDR2 is FYNNEI. V dropped 8 bases and J dropped 8 bases, with 12 bases sitting between them. The CDR3 nucleotides are TGTGCCAGCCGTCGACAGGAAGGCTACACCTTC. Translation: CASRRQEGYTF.

The genes are TRBV5-6 and TRBJ2-1; 8 bases are shared with TRBD2. CDR1 and CDR2 from the germline V gene are SGHDT and YYEEEE. This CDR3 is built from 17 residues. V gave up 4 bases and J gave up 2 bases; unmatched junction bases: 11. CDR3 nucleotide sequence: TGTGCCAGCAGCCTACCGGGGGGGCGCCCCACCTACAATGAGCAGTTCTTC. Protein: CASSLPGGRPTYNEQFF.

The rearrangement uses TRBV3-1 (or the pseudogene TRBV3-2) and TRBJ2-3; 7 bases match TRBD2. The germline V gene has CDR1 LGHDT and CDR2 YNNKEL (reference sequence). The CDR3 loop spans 17 amino acids. Trimming removed 4 bases from V and 2 bases from J; junction bases left unmatched: 12. CDR3 DNA: TGTGCCAGCAGCCCGTGGGGTCTAGCGGCGCTCACAGATACGCAGTATTTT. This sequence encodes CASSPWGLAALTDTQYF.

The chain couples TRBV3-1 (or the pseudogene TRBV3-2) to TRBJ1-1, with a weak D call TRBD1 (6 bases). This CDR3 has 15 residues. Germline CDR1 LGHDT, CDR2 YNNKEL (reference sequence). Trimming took 7 bases from V and 3 from J, leaving 18 bases between them. The CDR3 spells CASTQSDTGHTEAFF. In nucleotides, the CDR3 is TGTGCCAGCACCCAGTCTGACACAGGGCACACTGAAGCTTTCTTT.

The CDR3 protein is CASSLDQTGNYGYTF. CDR3 sequence (DNA): TGTGCCAGCAGCTTAGACCAGACAGGGAACTATGGCTACACCTTC. The chain is built from TRBV5-4 and TRBJ1-2; 7 bases map to TRBD1. Trimming removed 2 bases from V and 2 bases from J; junction bases left unmatched: 6. This CDR3 is 15 amino acids long. Germline CDR1 is SGHNT and CDR2 is YYREEE (reference sequence).

The J gene is TRBJ1-5, the V gene TRBV2; TRBD1 is a possible D gene (6 bases). Germline values: CDR1 SNHLY, CDR2 FYNNEI. The CDR3 extends over 14 amino acids. V was clipped by 9 bases and J by 2 bases, with 14 bases between them. DNA for the CDR3: TGTGCCAGTGGGGGCGGTCGGGGCAATCAGCCCCAGCATTTT. Protein product: CASGGGRGNQPQHF.

The chain has TRBV24-1 and TRBJ1-4; D is possibly TRBD1 (6 bases). CDR3 length equals 16 residues. Germline V gene lookup returns CDR1 KGHDR and CDR2 SFDVKD. The germline V and J ends were trimmed by 2 bases and 10 bases, with 19 bases remaining between them. The CDR3 spells CATSDSSPGDYGKLFF. The CDR3 DNA reads TGTGCCACCAGTGATTCATCGCCAGGGGATTATGGAAAACTGTTTTTT.

The rearrangement uses TRBV9 and TRBJ1-6, with D unresolved. This CDR3 spans 19 amino acids. Germline lookup yields CDR1 SGDLS and CDR2 YYNGEE. The V and J ends lost 4 bases and 3 bases respectively, with 23 bases between them. CDR3 loop: CASSHSQTGGHSYNSPLHF. The CDR3 DNA reads TGTGCCAGCAGCCACAGCCAAACCGGAGGGCACAGCTATAATTCACCCCTCCACTTT.

The chain links TRBV2 to TRBJ1-1, with no clear D. Germline V gene sequence: CDR1 SNHLY, CDR2 FYNNEI. This CDR3 is built from 13 residues. Between the trimmed V and J ends, which lost 5 bases and 1 base, there was a span of 8 bases. In DNA, the CDR3 is TGTGCCAGCAGTTCGCGGGCGAACACTGAAGCTTTCTTT. Amino acid sequence: CASSSRANTEAFF.

The V gene is TRBV4-2, the J gene TRBJ2-1; TRBD1 matches at 8 bases. CDR1 is LGHNA, CDR2 YNFKEQ, per germline. CDR3 size: 15 residues. V lost 3 bases, J lost 2 bases, and 3 bases stayed unmatched. Here the CDR3 DNA reads TGTGCCAGCAGCCAGGCGGGACAGGCCTACAATGAGCAGTTCTTC. Amino acids: CASSQAGQAYNEQFF.

The chain recombines TRBV7-9 with TRBJ2-3; the D gene is possibly TRBD1 (5 bases). This CDR3 is built from 16 residues. Germline values: CDR1 SEHNR, CDR2 FQNEAQ (reference sequence). Trimming shortened V by 1 base and J by 1 base, and 12 bases separated the two germline ends. The CDR3 protein is CASSLGPQGGTDTQYF. CDR3 nucleotides: TGTGCCAGCAGCTTAGGCCCCCAGGGCGGCACAGATACGCAGTATTTT. The variable domain in full, completed from reference TRBV7-9 and TRBJ2-3, reads DTGVSQNPRHKITKRGQNVTFRCDPISEHNRLYWYRQTLGQGPEFLTYFQNEAQLEKSRLLSDRFSAERPKGSFSTLEIQRTEQGDSAMYLCASSLGPQGGTDTQYFGPGTRLTVL.

This chain uses TRBV7-8 with TRBJ2-7; 7 nucleotides match TRBD2. V lost 5 bases, J lost 0 bases, and 10 bases stayed unmatched. Germline V gives CDR1 SGHVS, CDR2 FQNEAQ. This CDR3 has 16 amino acids. As DNA, the CDR3 is TGTGCCAGCAGCCGAGGGGACTACCTCCACTCCTACGAGCAGTACTTC. It translates to CASSRGDYLHSYEQYF.

This chain links TRBV6-5 with TRBJ1-5, with D possibly matching TRBD1 (5 bases). The CDR3 length is 13 residues. V was clipped by 7 bases and J by 4 bases, with 11 bases between them. Germline CDR1 reads MNHEY; CDR2 reads SVGAGI. In DNA form, the CDR3 reads TGTGCCAGCACCACAGGCTGGAATCAGCCCCAGCATTTT. This gives the protein CASTTGWNQPQHF.

Only a few counts were recorded for this clone. The chain combines TRBV4-2 with TRBJ2-7; 9 bases are shared with TRBD1. The CDR3 runs 15 residues. From germline, CDR1 is LGHNA and CDR2 YNFKEQ. V shed 1 base and J 0 bases; nucleotides not matched to a gene: 1. CDR3 residues: CASSQGGQGSYEQYF. The CDR3 nucleotides are TGTGCCAGCAGCCAAGGGGGACAGGGCTCCTACGAGCAGTACTTC.

The chain carries TRBV9 and TRBJ1-4; maybe TRBD1 (5 bases). The CDR3 has 15 amino acids. Germline V gene data show CDR1 as SGDLS and CDR2 as YYNGEE. V lost 4 bases and J 0 bases, leaving 10 bases between the germline ends. The CDR3 loop is CASSSGGATNEKLFF. CDR3 in DNA: TGTGCCAGCAGCTCCGGGGGAGCAACTAATGAAAAACTGTTTTTT.